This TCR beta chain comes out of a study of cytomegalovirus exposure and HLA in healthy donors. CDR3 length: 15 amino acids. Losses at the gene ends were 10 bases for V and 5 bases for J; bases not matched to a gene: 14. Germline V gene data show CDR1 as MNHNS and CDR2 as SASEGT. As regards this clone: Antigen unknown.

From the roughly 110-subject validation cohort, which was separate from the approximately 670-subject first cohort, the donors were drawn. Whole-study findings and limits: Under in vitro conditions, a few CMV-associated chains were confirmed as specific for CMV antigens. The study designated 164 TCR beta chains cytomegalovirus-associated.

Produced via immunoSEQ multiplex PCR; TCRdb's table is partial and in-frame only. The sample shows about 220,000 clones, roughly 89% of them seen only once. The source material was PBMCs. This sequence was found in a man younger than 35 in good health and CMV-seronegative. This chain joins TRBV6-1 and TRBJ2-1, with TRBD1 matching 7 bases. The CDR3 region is CATLTRGRNDNEQFF. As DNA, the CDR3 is TGTGCCACATTAACAAGGGGGCGGAATGACAATGAGCAGTTCTTC.